One and the same sample provided the 14 T cell receptor beta chains below, sequenced in a study of EBV T-cell therapy then PD-1 blockade in nasopharyngeal carcinoma. Which antigens these TCRs recognize remains unknown. Generated by immunoSEQ multiplex PCR, the TCRdb table keeps only in-frame clones and is missing some. The top ten hold 31% of the sample, which has 20,000 to 25,000 clones, about 80% seen once. Time point defined: 266 days after commencement of treatment, after nivolumab therapy. Treatment noted: AdE1-LMPpoly-expanded autologous EBV-specific T-cell therapy followed by anti-PD-1 nivolumab. Sequences were derived from CD8+ T cells from blood, sampled at roughly day 280 from a patient whose treatment included autologous EBV-specific T cells and nivolumab. The receptors originated from a man aged 35-49 years with nasopharyngeal carcinoma.

This sequence joins TRBV6-6 and TRBJ1-1; D not resolved. Germline lookup yields CDR1 MNHNY and CDR2 SVGAGI (reference sequence). The CDR3 loop spans 15 amino acids. V lost 0 bases, J lost 11 bases, and 19 bases lay in between. The CDR3: CASSYSKVSEDWAFF. The CDR3 nucleotides are TGTGCCAGCAGTTACTCGAAGGTATCCGAAGATTGGGCTTTCTTT.

This clone was recorded once. The V and J genes are TRBV15 and TRBJ2-1; 8 bases align to TRBD2. This CDR3 spans 15 amino acids. V lost 5 bases and J lost 2; bases outside the gene matches: 5. Germline CDR1 LNHNV, CDR2 YYDKDF (reference sequence). The CDR3 loop is CATSSAGATYNEQFF. CDR3 bases: TGTGCCACCAGCTCAGCGGGGGCAACCTACAATGAGCAGTTCTTC.

This sequence joins TRBV2 and TRBJ2-5; 13 nucleotides match TRBD2. The CDR3 runs to 18 residues. Germline trimming cut 5 bases from V and 4 bases from J; bases unmatched to any gene: 13. Germline V gene lookup returns CDR1 SNHLY and CDR2 FYNNEI. The CDR3 loop is CASSIGTSGTLWGETQYF. The DNA for the CDR3 is TGTGCCAGCAGTATAGGGACTAGCGGGACCTTATGGGGAGAGACCCAGTACTTC. Full variable domain (rest looked up from reference TRBV2 and TRBJ2-5): EPEVTQTPSHQVTQMGQEVILRCVPISNHLYFYWYRQILGQKVEFLVSFYNNEISEKSEIFDDQFSVERPDGSNFTLKIRSTKLEDSAMYFCASSIGTSGTLWGETQYFGPGTRLLVL.

This clone was seen a handful of times. This rearrangement joins TRBV6-2 or TRBV6-3 to TRBJ2-7, with a weak D call TRBD1 (5 bases). Trimming removed 2 bases at V and 1 base at J, with 9 bases between. Germline assignment: CDR1 MNHEY and CDR2 SVGEGT. This CDR3 spans 14 amino acids. CDR3 in amino acids: CASSYGAESYEQYF. CDR3 sequence (DNA): TGTGCCAGCAGTTACGGGGCAGAGTCCTACGAGCAGTACTTC.

The chain links TRBV6-4 to TRBJ2-2; TRBD2 aligns across 10 bases. Germline CDR1 is MRHNA and CDR2 is SNTAGT. The length of the CDR3 is 14 residues. The J segment lost 6 bases and the V segment lost 3 bases, leaving 1 base of the junction unmatched. In nucleotides, the CDR3 is TGTGCCAGCAGTGAAGCGGGGGGGGCCGGGGAGCTGTTTTTT. This sequence encodes CASSEAGGAGELFF.

V and J are TRBV7-9 and TRBJ1-1; a weak D match, TRBD1 (6 bases). The CDR3 has 16 residues. The V gene lost 4 bases and the J gene lost 5 bases, with 20 bases spanning the gap. CDR1 is SEHNR and CDR2 is FQNEAQ in the germline V gene (reference sequence). The DNA for the CDR3 is TGTGCCAGCAGCTCCTACCCGGGAGGGGGTTGGACTGAAGCTTTCTTT. Protein sequence: CASSSYPGGGWTEAFF.

The V and J genes are TRBV4-1 and TRBJ2-1, with 10 bases matching TRBD2. Germline V lookup: CDR1 MGHRA, CDR2 YSYEKL. CDR3 length equals 15 residues. Unmatched junction bases numbered 3, after V lost 2 bases and J lost 5 bases. Here the CDR3 reads CASSQILAGNNEQFF. The CDR3 nucleotides read TGCGCCAGCAGCCAAATACTAGCGGGGAACAATGAGCAGTTCTTC.

The chain uses TRBV5-4 and TRBJ1-2, with D hard to call. Deletions cut 0 bases from V and 4 bases from J, with 16 bases between. Germline CDR1 reads SGHNT; CDR2 reads YYREEE (reference sequence). CDR3 length: 16 residues. The CDR3 region has the DNA TGTGCCAGCAGCTTGGCGGGTGCAGGAAGCACCTATGGCTACACCTTC. Encoded protein: CASSLAGAGSTYGYTF.

This clone was seen only once. The rearrangement joins TRBV1 to TRBJ2-3; the table's D gene call, TRBD2, was not cross checked with the DNA. TRBV1 is assigned pseudogene status. The CDR3 totals 16 residues. This chain's CDR3 is CTSSQGLAGGEDTQYF. CDR3 sequence (DNA): TGCACCAGCAGCCAGGGGCTAGCGGGGGGGGAAGATACGCAGTATTTT.

This sequence joins TRBV25-1 and TRBJ1-5, with D perhaps TRBD1 (6 bases). Trimming removed 3 bases at V and 4 bases at J, with 22 bases between. The CDR3 length is 18 residues. Germline loops: CDR1 MGHDK, CDR2 SYGVNS. The CDR3 nucleotides are TGTGCCAGCAGTGATCGCGATCAGGAGGGGGACCCTAATCAGCCCCAGCATTTT. Translating gives CASSDRDQEGDPNQPQHF.

The chain recombines TRBV29-1 with TRBJ2-3; TRBD2 is a possible D gene (5 bases). The V gene lost 3 bases and the J gene lost 6 bases, with 16 bases spanning the gap. In germline, CDR1 is SQVTM, CDR2 ANQGSEA. The CDR3 runs to 14 residues. Here the CDR3 DNA reads TGCAGCGTTGACGAGGGTAGCGAGCCTGATACGCAGTATTTT. Protein product: CSVDEGSEPDTQYF.

This sequence joins TRBV14 and TRBJ1-3, with 10 bases that match TRBD1. The CDR3 totals 16 residues. J was trimmed by 0 bases and V by 4 bases; bases with no gene match: 3. Germline assignment: CDR1 SGHDN and CDR2 FVKESK. CDR3 DNA sequence: TGTGCCAGCAGCCTCCGGACAGGGGGCTCTGGAAACACCATATATTTT. It encodes CASSLRTGGSGNTIYF.

V usage is TRBV10-3 and J usage is TRBJ1-4, with a weak D call TRBD1 (6 bases). Per the germline V gene, CDR1 is ENHRY and CDR2 is SYGVKD. V was clipped by 4 bases and J by 4 bases, with 13 bases between them. The CDR3 runs 15 residues. As DNA, the CDR3 is TGTGCCATCAGTGCTACAGGGCGCGGTAATGAAAAACTGTTTTTT. Translating gives CAISATGRGNEKLFF.

The chain recombines TRBV24-1 with TRBJ2-2; maybe TRBD1 (5 bases). The V gene lost 4 bases and the J gene lost 8 bases, with 19 bases spanning the gap. The CDR3 has 16 amino acids. Per germline, CDR1 KGHDR and CDR2 SFDVKD. Written as DNA, the CDR3 is TGTGCCACCAGTGACAGGGATACAACCTTCGGTGGGGAGCTGTTTTTT. This gives the protein CATSDRDTTFGGELFF.